The clone carrying this T cell receptor beta chain was detected many times. Its antigen remains unknown. Time point of the sample: patch test 2, 6 weeks after DPC sensitization. Treatment defined: therapeutic diphenylcyclopropenone sensitization with weekly scalp DPC. Total RNA was isolated from whole blood that had not been fractionated. The sample is drawn from a study of human T cells and chemical hapten exposure. Study overall: Patch tests put 0.01% DPC on the upper back, and the results were checked at 6 days. TCR yields differed between samples (mainly from small differences in pooled library volume).

TCRdb ran MiXCR on the RACE reads and lists one entry per CDR3 protein. The repertoire holds 330,000 or so distinct CDR3 sequences, with over 6% as singletons. Study conclusions and caveats: Expanded TCRs produced significantly more large CDR3 similarity clusters than controls did.

The sequenced sample was whole blood, obtained in connection with sensitization to the hapten diphenylcyclopropenone (DPC). The receptor was derived from a woman under 30 with alopecia areata. Some clones in this sample may be carry-over from other donors' samples.

The CDR3 sequence is CASSKDRGAGANVLTF. CDR3 DNA sequence: TGTGCCAGCAGTAAGGACAGGGGAGCTGGGGCCAACGTCCTGACTTTC. The chain recombines TRBV28 with TRBJ2-6, with 9 bases fitting TRBD1. The CDR3 length is 16 residues. Germline CDR1 reads MDHEN; CDR2 reads SYDVKM. The trim removed 5 bases at V and 2 bases at J, leaving 4 bases unmatched.